This entry is about one T cell receptor (beta chain). Antigen unknown. These data are taken from a study of cytomegalovirus exposure and HLA in healthy donors. Overall study findings and caveats: Segments of the TCR beta V type were, in most cases, productive about 90% or about 30% of the time in an earlier analysis. Immune exposure data for these donors was limited to CMV serostatus.

PCR primers comprised 60 Vbeta and 13 Jbeta primers. Data came from immunoSEQ multiplex PCR; TCRdb stores just in-frame clones and leaves some out. The table lists approximately 170,000 clones. The V gene's germline CDR1 is MDHEN and CDR2 SYDVKM. V gave up 5 bases and J gave up 6 bases, with 23 bases separating them. The CDR3 length is 17 residues. The specimen sequenced was PBMCs. The TCR comes from a woman aged 18 to 35 in good health and CMV-seropositive. The gene calls are TRBV28 and TRBJ2-1, with D possibly TRBD1 on 6 matching bases. CDR3 in amino acids: CASSGDRMVFAVNEQFF. CDR3 coding DNA: TGTGCCAGCAGTGGCGACAGGATGGTGTTCGCTGTCAATGAGCAGTTCTTC.